What follows are 21 T cell receptor beta chains derived from one specimen sequenced in a study of cytomegalovirus exposure and HLA in healthy donors. The PCR employed 60 Vbeta primers together with 13 Jbeta primers. The protocol was immunoSEQ multiplex PCR, while the TCRdb copy is restricted to in-frame clones and leaves out a portion. The listing contains 40,000 to 45,000 clones. Sequenced sample: PBMCs. These receptors were taken from a young woman in good health and CMV-seronegative.

The chain recombines TRBV5-1 with TRBJ1-4; D not certain. The CDR3 covers 14 residues. In germline, CDR1 is SGHRS, CDR2 YFSETQ. Trimming removed 5 bases from V and 0 bases from J, with 8 bases in between. The CDR3 DNA is TGCGCCAGCAGTTTACGGGCAACTAATGAAAAACTGTTTTTT. Its protein product is CASSLRATNEKLFF.

The rearrangement joins TRBV28 to TRBJ1-2, with D possibly being TRBD1 (5 bases). Germline V CDR1 and CDR2: MDHEN, SYDVKM. The V and J ends lost 5 bases and 0 bases respectively, with 16 bases between them. The CDR3 has 16 amino acids. The chain's CDR3 is CASSLADTFTNYGYTF. For the CDR3, the DNA is TGTGCCAGCAGTCTCGCGGACACTTTTACTAACTATGGCTACACCTTC.

V is TRBV28 and J is TRBJ2-7; TRBD1 agrees at 9 bases. Germline assignment: CDR1 MDHEN and CDR2 SYDVKM. V shed 5 bases and J 3 bases; nucleotides not matched to a gene: 8. There are 15 residues in the CDR3. The CDR3 nucleotides are TGTGCCAGCAGTGGGACCGGGACAGGGAGCTACGAGCAGTACTTC. Encoded protein: CASSGTGTGSYEQYF.

V and J are TRBV7-9 and TRBJ2-3, with unresolved D. From germline, CDR1 is SEHNR and CDR2 FQNEAQ (reference sequence). The length of the CDR3 is 13 residues. V shed 4 bases and J shed 2 bases, with 7 bases lying between them. The CDR3 DNA reads as TGTGCCAGCAGCTACAGCCTCACAGATACGCAGTATTTT. This codes for CASSYSLTDTQYF.

The chain has TRBV30 and TRBJ2-7; D is perhaps TRBD2 (5 bases). There are 13 residues in the CDR3. Germline V gene data show CDR1 as GTSNPN and CDR2 as SVGIG (reference sequence). V was shortened by 4 bases and J by 5 bases, with 15 bases between the two germline ends. The DNA of the CDR3 is TGTGCCTGGAACCCCGGACTCAATAACGAGCAGTACTTC. Encoded protein: CAWNPGLNNEQYF. The full variable domain, its missing parts supplied by reference TRBV30 and TRBJ2-7, is SQTIHQWPATLVQPVGSPLSLECTVEGTSNPNLYWYRQAAGRGLQLLFYSVGIGQISSEVPQNLSASRPQDRQFILSSKKLLLSDSGFYLCAWNPGLNNEQYFGPGTRLTVT.

This sequence joins TRBV10-3 and TRBJ2-5; TRBD1 is a possible D gene (6 bases). Trimming stripped 4 bases from V and 0 bases from J, with 12 bases between. CDR1 is ENHRY, CDR2 SYGVKD, per germline. The CDR3 totals 15 residues. This chain's CDR3 is CAISGSQGYQETQYF. The CDR3, as DNA: TGTGCCATCAGTGGATCACAGGGTTACCAAGAGACCCAGTACTTC.

The chain uses TRBV9 and TRBJ2-7; 8 bases are shared with TRBD2. The V gene's germline CDR1 is SGDLS and CDR2 YYNGEE. V lost 6 bases, J lost 0 bases, and 8 bases stayed unmatched. The CDR3 contains 15 residues. DNA of the CDR3: TGTGCCAGCAATCGGGAGGGAATAAGCTCCTACGAGCAGTACTTC. Its protein is CASNREGISSYEQYF.

V is TRBV27 and J is TRBJ1-1; tentative D call: TRBD1 (6 bases). V was clipped by 11 bases and J by 2 bases, with 15 bases between them. Per the germline V gene, CDR1 is MNHEY and CDR2 is SMNVEV (reference sequence). CDR3 size: 13 residues. The CDR3 is CASRGAINTEAFF. In DNA form, the CDR3 reads TGTGCCTCGCGGGGGGCCATCAACACTGAAGCTTTCTTT.

The chain couples TRBV7-8 to TRBJ1-1; D is unresolved. CDR1 and CDR2 from the germline V gene are SGHVS and FQNEAQ. This CDR3 has 13 amino acids. The ends were cut back, 5 bases at V and 0 bases at J, with 7 bases in the middle. CDR3 residues: CASSARMNTEAFF. The DNA for the CDR3 is TGTGCCAGCAGCGCCAGGATGAACACTGAAGCTTTCTTT.

The chain employs TRBV29-1 and TRBJ2-2, with 12 bases that match TRBD1. CDR1 and CDR2 from the germline V gene are SQVTM and ANQGSEA. The CDR3 is 14 amino acids. V lost 7 bases, J lost 5 bases, and 5 bases stayed unmatched. The CDR3 loop is CSARDRGRTGELFF. CDR3 nucleotides: TGCAGCGCCCGGGACAGGGGGCGGACCGGGGAGCTGTTTTTT.

The J gene is TRBJ1-1, the V gene TRBV7-9, with D perhaps TRBD1 (6 bases). CDR1 and CDR2 from the germline V gene are SEHNR and FQNEAQ (reference sequence). The CDR3 runs 17 residues. The germline V and J ends were trimmed by 5 bases and 8 bases, with 27 bases remaining between them. This CDR3 is CASSPVNDRTGRREAFF. The CDR3 DNA follows: TGTGCCAGCAGCCCCGTAAACGACCGCACAGGGCGTAGGGAAGCTTTCTTT.

The chain couples TRBV4-3 to TRBJ1-1, with 10 bases matching TRBD1. There are 15 residues in the CDR3. With V trimmed by 4 bases and J by 4 bases, 6 bases remained unmatched. CDR1 is LGHNA and CDR2 is YSLEER in the germline V gene. The CDR3 sequence: CASSLRQGAATEAFF. For the CDR3, the DNA is TGCGCCAGCAGCCTTCGACAGGGGGCGGCCACTGAAGCTTTCTTT.

The chain joins TRBV7-9 to TRBJ1-1; D gene unclear. V shed 5 bases and J shed 1 base, with 23 bases lying between them. Per germline, CDR1 SEHNR and CDR2 FQNEAQ (reference sequence). This CDR3 is 18 amino acids long. For the CDR3, the DNA is TGTGCCAGCAGCCCCCCTGTTTGGGTCGGGGATCGGAACACTGAAGCTTTCTTT. Translation gives CASSPPVWVGDRNTEAFF. The whole variable domain, filled in from reference TRBV7-9 and TRBJ1-1, reads DTGVSQNPRHKITKRGQNVTFRCDPISEHNRLYWYRQTLGQGPEFLTYFQNEAQLEKSRLLSDRFSAERPKGSFSTLEIQRTEQGDSAMYLCASSPPVWVGDRNTEAFFGQGTRLTVV.

The V gene is TRBV28, the J gene TRBJ1-2; 7 nucleotides align to TRBD1. Germline-derived CDR1 and CDR2 are MDHEN and SYDVKM. Germline trimming cut 11 bases from V and 4 bases from J; bases unmatched to any gene: 10. The CDR3 consists of 13 residues. The CDR3 protein is CAYKGADRYGYTF. For the CDR3, the DNA is TGTGCCTACAAGGGGGCGGATCGCTATGGCTACACCTTC.

This chain links TRBV4-1 with TRBJ2-7, with TRBD1 matching over 7 bases. With 3 bases clipped from V and 1 base from J, the junction kept 12 bases outside the gene matches. Germline V gene lookup returns CDR1 MGHRA and CDR2 YSYEKL. This CDR3 is built from 17 residues. CDR3 DNA sequence: TGCGCCAGCAGCCAGAGACTCGGGACAGAGAGATCCTACGAGCAGTACTTC. Translating it yields CASSQRLGTERSYEQYF.

Here the CDR3 DNA reads TGTGCCAGCAGCCCCGGGACGGCCCCAGGGGGGCAGTACTTC. Protein product: CASSPGTAPGGQYF. The chain has TRBV7-2 and TRBJ2-7; 7 bases align to TRBD1. CDR1 and CDR2 from the germline V gene are SGHTA and FQGNSA. This CDR3 has 14 amino acids. V trimming: 5 bases; J trimming: 9 bases; junction bases outside the gene matches: 13.

V gene TRBV4-2 combines with J gene TRBJ2-7, with D possibly matching TRBD1 (6 bases). The CDR3 spans 15 residues. Germline CDR1 reads LGHNA; CDR2 reads YNFKEQ. Trimming left V 3 bases short and J 2 bases short, with 14 bases between. The CDR3 region is CASSQDLNRAYEQYF. The CDR3 DNA is TGTGCCAGCAGCCAGGATCTAAACAGGGCCTACGAGCAGTACTTC.

In the case of this clone: One junction end does not reproduce the germline sequence, and a read error may be involved. The same CDR3 arises from other DNA sequences in this sample as well. V and J are TRBV7-9 and TRBJ2-7; maybe TRBD2 (5 bases). Germline V gene data show CDR1 as SEHNR and CDR2 as FQNEAQ (reference sequence). The CDR3 runs 13 residues. The CDR3 DNA reads TGTGCCAGTAGCTTAGGAGGAACCTACGAGCAGTACTTC. Protein: CASSLGGTYEQYF.

The rearrangement joins TRBV7-2 to TRBJ1-2; a weak D match, TRBD1 (6 bases). V was cut by 4 bases and J by 4 bases, with 19 bases left in between. The CDR3 consists of 16 residues. Germline CDR1 SGHTA, CDR2 FQGNSA. The CDR3 sequence: CASSSQTHRVGYGYTF. CDR3 DNA sequence: TGTGCCAGCAGCTCCCAGACCCACAGGGTAGGCTATGGCTACACCTTC.

The chain links TRBV18 to TRBJ2-5; TRBD1 aligns across 11 bases. This CDR3 has 16 residues. V trimming: 8 bases; J trimming: 2 bases; junction bases outside the gene matches: 10. From germline, CDR1 is KGHSH and CDR2 LQKENI. Here the CDR3 reads CASGSLGTGGQETQYF. As DNA, the CDR3 is TGTGCCAGCGGATCGTTAGGGACAGGGGGACAAGAGACCCAGTACTTC.

The V and J genes are TRBV4-2 and TRBJ2-7; TRBD2 aligns across 8 bases. Unmatched junction bases numbered 8, after V lost 1 base and J lost 6 bases. CDR1 and CDR2 from the germline V gene are LGHNA and YNFKEQ. This CDR3 is built from 15 residues. Here the CDR3 DNA reads TGTGCCAGCAGCCAAGTTGGCGGGAGGTCTCCCGAGCAGTACTTC. It codes for CASSQVGGRSPEQYF.